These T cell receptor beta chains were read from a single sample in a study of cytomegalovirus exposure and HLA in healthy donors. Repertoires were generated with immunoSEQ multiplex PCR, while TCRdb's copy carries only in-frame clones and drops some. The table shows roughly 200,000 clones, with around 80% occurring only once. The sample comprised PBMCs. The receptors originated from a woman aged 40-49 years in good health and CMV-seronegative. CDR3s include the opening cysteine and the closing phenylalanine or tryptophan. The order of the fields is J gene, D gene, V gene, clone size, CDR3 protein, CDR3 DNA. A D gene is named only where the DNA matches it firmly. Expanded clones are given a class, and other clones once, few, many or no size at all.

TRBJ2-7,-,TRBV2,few,CASSDDFYEQYF,TGTGCCAGCAGTGATGACTTCTACGAGCAGTACTTC
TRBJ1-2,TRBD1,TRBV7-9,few,CASSSADRGPYGYTF,TGTGCCAGCAGCTCGGCGGACAGGGGGCCATATGGCTACACCTTC
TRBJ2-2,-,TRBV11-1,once,CASSLGPVTGELFF,TGTGCCAGCAGCTTAGGTCCCGTAACCGGGGAGCTGTTTTTT
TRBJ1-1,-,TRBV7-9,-,CASSFLQTEAFF,TGTGCCAGCAGCTTTCTGCAGACTGAAGCTTTCTTT
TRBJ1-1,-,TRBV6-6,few,CASSYPPRDREAFF,TGTGCCAGCAGTTACCCTCCCCGCGACAGGGAAGCTTTCTTT
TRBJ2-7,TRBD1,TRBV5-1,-,CASSLAYRGNEQYF,TGCGCCAGCAGCTTGGCGTACAGGGGGAACGAGCAGTACTTC
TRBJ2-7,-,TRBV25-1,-,CASNPGGQPGGDEQYF,TGTGCCAGCAACCCTGGGGGACAGCCCGGGGGAGACGAGCAGTACTTC
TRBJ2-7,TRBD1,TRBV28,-,CASRAPQGAYEQYF,TGTGCCAGCAGGGCCCCCCAGGGGGCCTACGAGCAGTACTTC
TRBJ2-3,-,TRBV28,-,CASSPHLLSGALADTQYF,TGTGCCAGCAGTCCCCATCTTCTCAGTGGGGCCTTGGCAGATACGCAGTATTTT
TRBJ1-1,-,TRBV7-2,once,CASSLVLSRHFNTEAFF,TGTGCCAGCAGCTTAGTTCTCTCTCGACATTTCAACACTGAAGCTTTCTTT
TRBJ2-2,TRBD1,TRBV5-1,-,CASCRDSNTGELFF,TGCGCCAGTTGCCGGGACAGTAACACCGGGGAGCTGTTTTTT
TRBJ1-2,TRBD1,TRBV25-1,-,CASRTDRGGLGYGYTF,TGTGCCAGCAGGACAGACAGGGGAGGTTTGGGCTATGGCTACACCTTC
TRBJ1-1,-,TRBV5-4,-,CASSPGGRNTEAFF,TGTGCCAGCAGCCCCGGGGGAAGGAACACTGAAGCTTTCTTT
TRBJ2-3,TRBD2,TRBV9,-,CASSVGGGSSDTQYF,TGTGCCAGCAGCGTAGGGGGCGGGAGCTCAGATACGCAGTATTTT
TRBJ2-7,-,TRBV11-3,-,CASSFSGSLEQYF,TGTGCCAGCAGCTTTTCCGGTAGCCTTGAGCAGTACTTC
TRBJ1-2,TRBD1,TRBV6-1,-,CASSLGGESGYTF,TGTGCCAGCAGTCTAGGGGGCGAGAGTGGCTACACCTTC
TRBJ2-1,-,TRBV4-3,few,CASSQGQVYNEQFF,TGCGCCAGCAGCCAAGGGCAGGTTTACAATGAGCAGTTCTTC
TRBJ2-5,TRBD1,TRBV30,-,CAWRGQIQETQYF,TGTGCCTGGAGGGGACAGATCCAAGAGACCCAGTACTTC
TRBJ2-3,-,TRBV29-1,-,CSVEDRTDTQYF,TGCAGCGTTGAAGATCGTACAGATACGCAGTATTTT
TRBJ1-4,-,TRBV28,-,CASKLTRANEKLFF,TGTGCCAGCAAACTTACTCGAGCTAATGAAAAACTGTTTTTT
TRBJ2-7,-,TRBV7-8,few,CASSFRGLSYEQYF,TGTGCCAGCAGCTTTCGTGGACTCTCCTACGAGCAGTACTTC
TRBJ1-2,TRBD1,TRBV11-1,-,CASSSDRENGYTF,TGTGCCAGCAGCTCGGACAGGGAGAATGGCTACACCTTC
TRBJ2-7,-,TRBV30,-,CAWNQGGPSYEQYF,TGTGCCTGGAACCAGGGAGGCCCAAGCTACGAGCAGTACTTC
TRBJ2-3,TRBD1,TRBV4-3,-,CASSQRTGATDTQYF,TGCGCCAGCAGCCAACGGACAGGGGCCACAGATACGCAGTATTTT
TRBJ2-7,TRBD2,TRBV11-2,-,CASSLGPSGRAFPYEQYF,TGTGCCAGCAGCTTAGGTCCTAGCGGGAGGGCCTTTCCCTACGAGCAGTACTTC